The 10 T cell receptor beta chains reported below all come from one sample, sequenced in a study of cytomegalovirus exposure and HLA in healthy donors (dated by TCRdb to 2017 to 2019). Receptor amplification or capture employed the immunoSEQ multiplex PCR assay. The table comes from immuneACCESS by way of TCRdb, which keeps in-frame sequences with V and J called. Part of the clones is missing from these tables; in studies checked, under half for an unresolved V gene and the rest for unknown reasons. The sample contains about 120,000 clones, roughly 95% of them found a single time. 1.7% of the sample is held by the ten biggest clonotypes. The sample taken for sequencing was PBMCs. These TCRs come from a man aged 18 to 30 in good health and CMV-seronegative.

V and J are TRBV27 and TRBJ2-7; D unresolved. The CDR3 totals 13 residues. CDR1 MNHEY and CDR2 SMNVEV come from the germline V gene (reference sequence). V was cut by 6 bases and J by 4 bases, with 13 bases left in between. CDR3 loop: CASSPIDSYEQYF. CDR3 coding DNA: TGTGCCAGCAGCCCAATCGACTCATACGAGCAGTACTTC.

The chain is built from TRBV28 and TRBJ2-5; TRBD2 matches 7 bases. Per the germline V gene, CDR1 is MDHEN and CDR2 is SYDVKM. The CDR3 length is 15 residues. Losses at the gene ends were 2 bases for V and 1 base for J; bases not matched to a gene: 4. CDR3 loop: CASSLSLAAQETQYF. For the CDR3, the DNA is TGTGCCAGCAGTTTAAGCCTAGCGGCCCAAGAGACCCAGTACTTC. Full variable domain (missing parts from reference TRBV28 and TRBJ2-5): DVKVTQSSRYLVKRTGEKVFLECVQDMDHENMFWYRQDPGLGLRLIYFSYDVKMKEKGDIPEGYSVSREKKERFSLILESASTNQTSMYLCASSLSLAAQETQYFGPGTRLLVL.

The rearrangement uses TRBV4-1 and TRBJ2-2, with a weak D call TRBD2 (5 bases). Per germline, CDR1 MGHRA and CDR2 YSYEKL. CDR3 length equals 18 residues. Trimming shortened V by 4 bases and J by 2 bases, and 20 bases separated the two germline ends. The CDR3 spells CASSPWSKRTYNTGELFF. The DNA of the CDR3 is TGCGCCAGCAGCCCCTGGAGTAAGAGGACTTATAACACCGGGGAGCTGTTTTTT.

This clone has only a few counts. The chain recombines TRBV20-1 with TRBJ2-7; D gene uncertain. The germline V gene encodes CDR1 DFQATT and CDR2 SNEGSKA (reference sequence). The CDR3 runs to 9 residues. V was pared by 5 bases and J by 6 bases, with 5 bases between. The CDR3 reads CSAGLEQYF. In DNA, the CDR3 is TGCAGTGCTGGGCTCGAGCAGTACTTC.

The CDR3, as DNA: TGTGCCAGCAGCTTAGTAGCGGGAGTCGGGTCCCATACGCAGTATTTT. Its protein is CASSLVAGVGSHTQYF. The chain recombines TRBV7-2 with TRBJ2-3; 9 bases are a match to TRBD2. In germline, CDR1 is SGHTA, CDR2 FQGNSA. Trimming took 1 base from V and 7 from J; bases not matched to a gene: 9. This CDR3 has 16 amino acids.

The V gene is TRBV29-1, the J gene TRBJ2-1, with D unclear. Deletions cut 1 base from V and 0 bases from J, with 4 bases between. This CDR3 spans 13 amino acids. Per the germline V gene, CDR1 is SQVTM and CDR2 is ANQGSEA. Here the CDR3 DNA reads TGCAGCGTTGAAGGGAGCTCCTACAATGAGCAGTTCTTC. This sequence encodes CSVEGSSYNEQFF.

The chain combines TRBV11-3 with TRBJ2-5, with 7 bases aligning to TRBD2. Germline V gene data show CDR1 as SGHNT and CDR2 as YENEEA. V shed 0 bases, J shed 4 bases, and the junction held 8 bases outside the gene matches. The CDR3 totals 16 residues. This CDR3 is CASSLEIAGALETQYF. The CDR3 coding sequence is TGTGCCAGCAGCTTAGAGATCGCGGGAGCTTTAGAGACCCAGTACTTC.

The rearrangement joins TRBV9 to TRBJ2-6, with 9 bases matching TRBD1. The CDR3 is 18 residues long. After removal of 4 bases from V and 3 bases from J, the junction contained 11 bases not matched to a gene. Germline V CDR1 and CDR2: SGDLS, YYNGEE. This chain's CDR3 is CASSLPGQGGVGANVLTF. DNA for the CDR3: TGTGCCAGCAGCCTGCCGGGACAGGGAGGAGTTGGGGCCAACGTCCTGACTTTC.

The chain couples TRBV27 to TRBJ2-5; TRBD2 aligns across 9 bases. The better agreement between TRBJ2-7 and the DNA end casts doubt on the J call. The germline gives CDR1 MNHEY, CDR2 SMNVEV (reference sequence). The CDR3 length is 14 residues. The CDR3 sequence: CASSLAGLSYEQYF. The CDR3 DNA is TGTGCCAGCAGCCTAGCGGGGCTCTCCTACGAGCAGTACTTC.

The CDR3 sequence: CASSLDTTQETQYF. CDR3 DNA: TGTGCCAGCAGCTTGGACACGACTCAAGAGACCCAGTACTTC. V gene TRBV11-3 combines with J gene TRBJ2-5, with a tentative D call TRBD1 (5 bases). Trimming pared 3 bases from V and 2 bases from J, leaving 10 bases between. This CDR3 is 14 amino acids long. Germline V lookup: CDR1 SGHNT, CDR2 YENEEA.